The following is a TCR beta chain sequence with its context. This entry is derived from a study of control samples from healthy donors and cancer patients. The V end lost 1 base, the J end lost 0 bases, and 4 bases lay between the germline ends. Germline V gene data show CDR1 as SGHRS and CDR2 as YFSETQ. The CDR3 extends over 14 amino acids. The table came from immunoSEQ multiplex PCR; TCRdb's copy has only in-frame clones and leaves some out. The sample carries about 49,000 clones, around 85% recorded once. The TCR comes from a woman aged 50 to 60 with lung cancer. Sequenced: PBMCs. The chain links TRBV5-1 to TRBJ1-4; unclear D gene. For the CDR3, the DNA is TGCGCCAGCAGCTTGAGGGCAACTAATGAAAAACTGTTTTTT. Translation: CASSLRATNEKLFF.